This T cell receptor beta chain is drawn from a study of cytotoxic CD8 clonotypes in ibrutinib-treated CLL. Overall study results and limits: Clonality showed a rise at ibrutinib response that reversed toward baseline at progression. Sampling times (in sustained-remission versus progressing patients) were not the same.

Trimming removed 8 bases at V and 4 bases at J, with 14 bases between. Germline values: CDR1 MDHEN, CDR2 SYDVKM. CDR3 length equals 13 residues. This clone was seen a few times. Its target is not known. Data came from immunoSEQ multiplex PCR; TCRdb stores just in-frame clones and leaves some out. The table records around 200,000 clones, roughly 65% of them present only once. Library input was approximately 1.8 micrograms of DNA from cryopreserved PBMCs. The TCR sequence derives from a human donor with chronic lymphocytic leukemia. The sample was PBMCs, taken after 12 months of ibrutinib treatment. J is TRBJ1-2 and V is TRBV28, with D possibly being TRBD1 (5 bases). The CDR3 sequence: CASAAGAGYGYTF. The CDR3 region has the DNA TGTGCCAGCGCGGCCGGGGCGGGCTATGGCTACACCTTC.